The entry below describes one TCR beta chain. The entry originates in a study of T cell responses to AZD1222 COVID-19 vaccine. Libraries were prepared by immunoSEQ multiplex PCR; TCRdb keeps only in-frame clonotypes and omits some of them. This table holds some 130,000 clones, roughly nine tenths found once. The CDR3 runs to 13 residues. Trimming took off 2 bases at V and 3 bases at J, with 11 bases between the two ends. CDR1 is GTSNPN, CDR2 SVGIG, per germline (reference sequence). This sequence originates from an adult in good health. Source: peripheral blood, taken on day 0 of AZD1222 vaccination. The chain combines TRBV30 with TRBJ2-7; D possibly corresponds to TRBD2 (5 bases). The CDR3 nucleotides read TGTGCCTGGAGTAGGGCGGGTCACTACGAGCAGTACTTC. Translation: CAWSRAGHYEQYF.